What follows describes a single TCR beta chain. Its binding antigen is unknown. Per-base quality was not reported, and no clone a single base away is much larger than it. This sample was included in a study of blood T cell repertoires in COVID-19 (dated by TCRdb to 2020 to 2021). About the full investigation: The collaborator samples originated in the United States, Italy and Spain and spanned the acute and convalescent phases of COVID-19. The dataset comprised deeply sampled blood TCRbeta repertoires from subjects exposed to, actively infected with, or recovered from COVID-19. The prospective study material was composed of cDNA or gDNA derived from T cells, B-cell-depleted T cells, or PBMCs. Samples were obtained from the ongoing ImmuneRACE study (first 160 participants) and from over 1,000 subjects provided by 6 global collaborators. The repertoires were released in a freely available public database meant as a resource for research on the immune response to SARS-CoV-2. The sample metadata nearly always contained a de-identified subject ID, COVID-19 status, age in years and sex. HLA class I and class II types, where available, came from metadata supplied by the sample provider rather than from assay-based typing. Findings and caveats that apply to the study as a whole: The quantity of clinical and demographic metadata differed by source and by participant and was supplied without curation.

The immunoSEQ Assay, a bias-controlled multiplex PCR, was used to amplify TCRbeta CDR3 regions from genomic DNA. As for how the authors treated the data: Within the assay, amplification of reference gene primers was used to estimate how many nucleated cells each sample contained. To quantify the absolute abundance of each unique TCRbeta CDR3 rearrangement, sequence reads were collapsed and filtered. Productive Simpson clonality was computed per sample as the square root of Simpson's diversity index over productive rearrangements. The source is immuneACCESS, and TCRdb retained only in-frame sequences with V and J called. Part of the clones is not carried over; for the studies checked, unresolved V genes explain less than half of this, and the remainder is unexplained. V and J calls and clone size come straight from that table; D and trimming were deduced from the DNA. Within this sample are 250,000 to 350,000 clones, with roughly 90% of them counted one time only. The top ten clonotypes cover 8% to 9% of the sample.

CDR1 is given as MDHEN and CDR2 as SYDVKM, both from the germline V gene. From the cysteine up to the phenylalanine, the CDR3 has a length of 12 residues. Only the CDR3 part of the read is kept: 36 bases, read in frame from the first base. Participants in the prospective study were aged about 18 to 89 years, lived in 20 to 30 United States geographic areas, and enrolled through a virtual design. Cohort assignment in the prospective study relied on participant-reported clinical history from a screening survey and a study questionnaire. Recovered participants in ImmuneRACE Cohort 3 were defined as having two consecutive negative NP/OP PCR tests, clearance from a healthcare professional, or resolution of symptoms. Each participant in the prospective study had whole blood, serum and a nasopharyngeal or oropharyngeal swab collected by mobile phlebotomists. Additional blood draws and questionnaires over an approximately 2-month period could optionally be provided by prospective study participants. Blood samples from the prospective study were shipped frozen or at room temperature prior to DNA extraction.

The specimen was PBMCs or T cells enriched from blood (not recorded which). The sequence came from a woman under 30 who had recovered from COVID-19. The receptor chain draws on TRBV28 and TRBJ2-1, with the D gene not confidently named. The CDR3 protein is CASSVVYNEQFF. The DNA sequence reads TGTGCTTCGAGCGTGGTCTACAATGAGCAGTTCTTC.